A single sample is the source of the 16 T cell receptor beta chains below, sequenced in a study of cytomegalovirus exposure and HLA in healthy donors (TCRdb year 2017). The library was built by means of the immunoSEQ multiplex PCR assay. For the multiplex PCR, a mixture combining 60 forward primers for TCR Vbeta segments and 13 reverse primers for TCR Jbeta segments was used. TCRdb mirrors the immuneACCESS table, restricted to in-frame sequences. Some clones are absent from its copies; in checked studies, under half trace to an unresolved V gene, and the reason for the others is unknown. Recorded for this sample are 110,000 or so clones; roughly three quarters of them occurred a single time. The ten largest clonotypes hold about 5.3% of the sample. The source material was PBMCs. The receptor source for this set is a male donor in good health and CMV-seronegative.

This CDR3 reads CASSQGTGNPSYEQYF. The CDR3, as DNA: TGTGCCAGCAGCCAAGGGACAGGAAATCCCTCCTACGAGCAGTACTTC. This chain uses TRBV4-2 with TRBJ2-7; TRBD1 matches at 7 bases. The germline V gene has CDR1 LGHNA and CDR2 YNFKEQ. V dropped 1 base and J dropped 0; count of bases not matched to a gene: 6. The length of the CDR3 is 16 residues.

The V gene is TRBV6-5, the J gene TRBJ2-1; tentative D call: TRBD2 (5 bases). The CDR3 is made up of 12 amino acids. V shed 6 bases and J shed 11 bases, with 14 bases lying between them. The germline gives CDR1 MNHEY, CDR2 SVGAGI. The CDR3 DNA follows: TGTGCCAGCAGCCGCGAACTAGATAAGCAGTTCTTC. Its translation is CASSRELDKQFF.

In DNA form, the CDR3 reads TGTGCCAGCAGTCGTACAGAGAACACTGAAGCTTTCTTT. It codes for CASSRTENTEAFF. The chain carries TRBV11-2 and TRBJ1-1; D unresolved. The CDR3 runs to 13 residues. The ends were cut back, 6 bases at V and 1 base at J, with 9 bases in the middle. Germline V lookup: CDR1 SGHAT, CDR2 FQNNGV. The complete variable domain, with remaining parts taken from reference TRBV11-2 and TRBJ1-1, reads EAGVAQSPRYKIIEKRQSVAFWCNPISGHATLYWYQQILGQGPKLLIQFQNNGVVDDSQLPKDRFSAERLKGVDSTLKIQPAKLEDSAVYLCASSRTENTEAFFGQGTRLTVV.

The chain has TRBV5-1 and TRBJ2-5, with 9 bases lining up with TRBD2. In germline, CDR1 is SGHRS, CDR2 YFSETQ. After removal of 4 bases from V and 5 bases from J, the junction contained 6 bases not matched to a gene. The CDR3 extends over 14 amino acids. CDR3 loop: CASSQGLALETQYF. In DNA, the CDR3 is TGCGCCAGCAGCCAGGGACTAGCATTGGAGACCCAGTACTTC. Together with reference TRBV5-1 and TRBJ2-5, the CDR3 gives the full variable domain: KAGVTQTPRYLIKTRGQQVTLSCSPISGHRSVSWYQQTPGQGLQFLFEYFSETQRNKGNFPGRFSGRQFSNSRSEMNVSTLELGDSALYLCASSQGLALETQYFGPGTRLLVL.

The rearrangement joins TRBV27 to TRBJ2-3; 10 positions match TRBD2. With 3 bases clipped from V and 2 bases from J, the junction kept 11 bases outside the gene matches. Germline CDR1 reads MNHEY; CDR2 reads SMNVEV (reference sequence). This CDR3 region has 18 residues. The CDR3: CASSFRLTGLADTDTQYF. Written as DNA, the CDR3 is TGTGCCAGCAGTTTCCGATTAACTGGACTAGCGGACACAGATACGCAGTATTTT.

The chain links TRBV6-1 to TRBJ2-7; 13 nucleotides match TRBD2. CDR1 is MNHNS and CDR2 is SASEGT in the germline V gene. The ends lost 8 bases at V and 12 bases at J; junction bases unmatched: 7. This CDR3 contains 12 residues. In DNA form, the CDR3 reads TGTGCCAGCGGTGGACTAGCGGGAGTTCCGTACTTC. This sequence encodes CASGGLAGVPYF.

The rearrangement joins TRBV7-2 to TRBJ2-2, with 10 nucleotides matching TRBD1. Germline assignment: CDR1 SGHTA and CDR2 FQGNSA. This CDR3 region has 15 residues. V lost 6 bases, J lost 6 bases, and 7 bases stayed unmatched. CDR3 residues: CASRWGQGTPGELFF. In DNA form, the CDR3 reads TGTGCCAGCAGGTGGGGACAGGGGACGCCCGGGGAGCTGTTTTTT.

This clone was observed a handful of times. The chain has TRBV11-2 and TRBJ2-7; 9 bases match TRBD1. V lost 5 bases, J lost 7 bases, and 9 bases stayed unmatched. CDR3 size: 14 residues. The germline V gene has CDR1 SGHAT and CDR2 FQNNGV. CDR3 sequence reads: CASSPVSDRGEQYF. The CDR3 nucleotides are TGTGCCAGCAGCCCCGTTTCCGACAGGGGGGAGCAGTACTTC. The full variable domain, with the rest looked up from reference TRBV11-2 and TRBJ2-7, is EAGVAQSPRYKIIEKRQSVAFWCNPISGHATLYWYQQILGQGPKLLIQFQNNGVVDDSQLPKDRFSAERLKGVDSTLKIQPAKLEDSAVYLCASSPVSDRGEQYFGPGTRLTVT.

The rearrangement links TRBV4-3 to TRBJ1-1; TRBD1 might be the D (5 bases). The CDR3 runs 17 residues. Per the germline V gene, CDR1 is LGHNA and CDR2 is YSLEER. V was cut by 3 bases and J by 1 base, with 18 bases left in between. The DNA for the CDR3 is TGCGCCAGCAGCCAGGAGGGACCGCCTCATGGGAACACTGAAGCTTTCTTT. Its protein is CASSQEGPPHGNTEAFF.

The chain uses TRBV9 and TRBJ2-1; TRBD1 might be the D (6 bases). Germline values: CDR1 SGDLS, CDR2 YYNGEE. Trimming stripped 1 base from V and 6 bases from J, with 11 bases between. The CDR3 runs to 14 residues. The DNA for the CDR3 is TGTGCCAGCAGCGTAAGATCAGGGGTCAATGAGCAGTTCTTC. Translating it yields CASSVRSGVNEQFF.

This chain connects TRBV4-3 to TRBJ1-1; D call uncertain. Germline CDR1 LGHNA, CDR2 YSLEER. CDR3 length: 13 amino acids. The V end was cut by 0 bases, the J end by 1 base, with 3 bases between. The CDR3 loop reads CASSQDRNTEAFF. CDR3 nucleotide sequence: TGCGCCAGCAGCCAAGACCGGAACACTGAAGCTTTCTTT.

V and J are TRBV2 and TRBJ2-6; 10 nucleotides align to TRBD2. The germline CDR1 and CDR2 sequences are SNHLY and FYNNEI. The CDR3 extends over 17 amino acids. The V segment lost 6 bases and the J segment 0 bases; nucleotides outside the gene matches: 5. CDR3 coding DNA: TGTGCCAGCAGCGGACTAGCGGTAATCTCTGGGGCCAACGTCCTGACTTTC. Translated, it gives CASSGLAVISGANVLTF. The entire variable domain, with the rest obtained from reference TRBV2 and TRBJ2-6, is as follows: EPEVTQTPSHQVTQMGQEVILRCVPISNHLYFYWYRQILGQKVEFLVSFYNNEISEKSEIFDDQFSVERPDGSNFTLKIRSTKLEDSAMYFCASSGLAVISGANVLTFGAGSRLTVL.

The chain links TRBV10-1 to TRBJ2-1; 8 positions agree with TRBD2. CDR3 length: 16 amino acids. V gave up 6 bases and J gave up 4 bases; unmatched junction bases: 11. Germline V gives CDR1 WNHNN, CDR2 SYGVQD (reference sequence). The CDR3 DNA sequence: TGCGCCAGCAGGGGAGGTGGAGTAGCGGGATACAATGAGCAGTTCTTC. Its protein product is CASRGGGVAGYNEQFF.

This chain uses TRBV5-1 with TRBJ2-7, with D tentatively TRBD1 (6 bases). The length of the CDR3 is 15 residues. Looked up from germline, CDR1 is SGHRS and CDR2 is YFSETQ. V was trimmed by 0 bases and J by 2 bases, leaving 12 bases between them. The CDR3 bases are TGCGCCAGCAGCTTGGTTGGGGGCTCCCCCTACGAGCAGTACTTC. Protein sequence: CASSLVGGSPYEQYF.

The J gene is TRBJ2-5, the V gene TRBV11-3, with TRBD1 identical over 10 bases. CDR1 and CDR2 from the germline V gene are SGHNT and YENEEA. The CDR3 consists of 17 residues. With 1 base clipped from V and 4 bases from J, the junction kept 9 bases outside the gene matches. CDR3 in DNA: TGTGCCAGCAGCTTAGCCTGGGACAGGGGTTCCGGAGAGACCCAGTACTTC. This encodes CASSLAWDRGSGETQYF.

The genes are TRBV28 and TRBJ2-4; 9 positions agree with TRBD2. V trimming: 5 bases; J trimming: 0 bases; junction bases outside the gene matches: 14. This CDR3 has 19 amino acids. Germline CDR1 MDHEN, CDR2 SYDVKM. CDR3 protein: CASSDRTNSGRRAKNIQYF. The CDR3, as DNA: TGTGCCAGCAGTGACCGAACGAATAGCGGGAGACGAGCCAAAAACATTCAGTACTTC.